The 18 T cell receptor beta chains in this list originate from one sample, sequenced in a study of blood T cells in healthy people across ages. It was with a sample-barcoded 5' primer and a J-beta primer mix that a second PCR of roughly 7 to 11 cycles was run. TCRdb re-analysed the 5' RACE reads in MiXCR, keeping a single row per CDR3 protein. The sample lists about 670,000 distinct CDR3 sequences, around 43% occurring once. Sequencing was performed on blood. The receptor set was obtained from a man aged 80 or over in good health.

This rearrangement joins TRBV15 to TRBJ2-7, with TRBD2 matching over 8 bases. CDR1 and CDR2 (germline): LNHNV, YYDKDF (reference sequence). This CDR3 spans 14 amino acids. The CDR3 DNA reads TGTACCGCCAGCATGGGAGCGGGGGAAGAGACTCAGTACTTC. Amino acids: CTASMGAGEETQYF. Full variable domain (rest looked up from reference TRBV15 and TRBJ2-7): DAMVIQNPRYQVTQFGKPVTLSCSQTLNHNVMYWYQQKSSQAPKLLFHYYDKDFNNEADTPDNFQSRRPNTSFCFLDIRSPGLGDTAMYLCTASMGAGEETQYFGPGTRLTVT.

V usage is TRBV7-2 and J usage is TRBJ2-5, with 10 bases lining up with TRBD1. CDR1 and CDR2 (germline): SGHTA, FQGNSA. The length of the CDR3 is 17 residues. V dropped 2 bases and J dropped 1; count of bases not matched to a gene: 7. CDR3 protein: CASSLTGTGVSQETQYF. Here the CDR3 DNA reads TGTGCCAGCAGCTTAACCGGGACAGGGGTCTCCCAAGAGACCCAGTACTTC.

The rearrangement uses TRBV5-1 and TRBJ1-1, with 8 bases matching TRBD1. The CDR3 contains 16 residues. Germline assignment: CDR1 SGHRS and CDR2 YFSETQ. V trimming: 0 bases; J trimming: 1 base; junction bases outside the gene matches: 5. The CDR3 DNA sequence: TGCGCCAGCAGCTTGGCGGCAGGGGGCCGGAACACTGAAGCTTTCTTT. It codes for CASSLAAGGRNTEAFF.

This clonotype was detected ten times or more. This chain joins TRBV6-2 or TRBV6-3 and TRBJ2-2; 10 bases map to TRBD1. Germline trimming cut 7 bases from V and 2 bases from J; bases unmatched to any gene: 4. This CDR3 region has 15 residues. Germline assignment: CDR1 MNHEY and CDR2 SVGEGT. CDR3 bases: TGTGCCAGCATTGGACAGGGGGGAAACACCGGGGAGCTGTTTTTT. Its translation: CASIGQGGNTGELFF.

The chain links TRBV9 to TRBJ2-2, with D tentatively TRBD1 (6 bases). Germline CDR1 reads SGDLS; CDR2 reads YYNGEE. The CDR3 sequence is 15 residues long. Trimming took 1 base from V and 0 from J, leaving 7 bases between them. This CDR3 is CASSVTGSNTGELFF. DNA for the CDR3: TGTGCCAGCAGCGTAACAGGGTCGAACACCGGGGAGCTGTTTTTT.

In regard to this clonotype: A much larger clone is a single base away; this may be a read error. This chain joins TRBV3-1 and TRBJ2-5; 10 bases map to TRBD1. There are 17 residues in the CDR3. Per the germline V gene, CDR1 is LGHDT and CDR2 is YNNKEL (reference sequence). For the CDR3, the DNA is TGTGCCAGCAGCACCCGGACAGGGGGTCTCTTCCAAGAGATCCAGTACTTC. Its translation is CASSTRTGGLFQEIQYF.

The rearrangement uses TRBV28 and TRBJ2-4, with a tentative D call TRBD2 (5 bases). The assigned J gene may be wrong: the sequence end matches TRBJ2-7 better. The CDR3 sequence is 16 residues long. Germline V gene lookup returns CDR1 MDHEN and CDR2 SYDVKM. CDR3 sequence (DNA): TGTGCCAGCAGTTTAGGGTCCGGGATGCTCTGGTACGAGCAGTACTTC. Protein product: CASSLGSGMLWYEQYF.

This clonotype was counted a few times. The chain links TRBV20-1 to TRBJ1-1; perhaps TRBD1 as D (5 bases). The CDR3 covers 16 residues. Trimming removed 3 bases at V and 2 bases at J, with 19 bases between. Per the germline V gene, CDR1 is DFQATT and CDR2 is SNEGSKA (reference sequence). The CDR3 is CSASYRVWGGNTEAFF. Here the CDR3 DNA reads TGCAGTGCTAGCTATAGAGTATGGGGGGGAAACACTGAAGCTTTCTTT.

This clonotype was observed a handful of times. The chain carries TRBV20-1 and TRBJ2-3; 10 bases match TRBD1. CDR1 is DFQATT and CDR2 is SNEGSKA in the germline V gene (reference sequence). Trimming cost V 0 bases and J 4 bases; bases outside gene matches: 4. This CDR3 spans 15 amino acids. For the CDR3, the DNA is TGCAGTGCTAGAGAGGAGACAGGGGGCGCAGATACGCAGTATTTT. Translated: CSAREETGGADTQYF.

The chain's CDR3 is CASSLVPGRIQETQYF. The CDR3 coding sequence is TGTGCCAGCAGCTTAGTGCCGGGACGGATACAAGAGACCCAGTACTTC. The rearrangement uses TRBV11-2 and TRBJ2-5; TRBD1 or TRBD2 may be the D gene (5 bases each). The V end lost 1 base, the J end lost 2 bases, and 14 bases lay between the germline ends. Per germline, CDR1 SGHAT and CDR2 FQNNGV. CDR3 length equals 16 residues.

This CDR3 is CSASPAGRVGQFF. The CDR3 coding sequence is TGCAGTGCTAGCCCCGCCGGACGGGTTGGGCAGTTCTTC. The chain links TRBV20-1 to TRBJ2-1; no clear D gene. CDR3 length equals 13 residues. Germline CDR1 DFQATT, CDR2 SNEGSKA (reference sequence). V gave up 3 bases and J gave up 12 bases, with 18 bases separating them.

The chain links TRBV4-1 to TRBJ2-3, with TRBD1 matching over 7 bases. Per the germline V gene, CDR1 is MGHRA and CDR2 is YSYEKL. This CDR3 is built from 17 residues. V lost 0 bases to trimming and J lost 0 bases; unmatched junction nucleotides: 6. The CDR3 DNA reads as TGCGCCAGCAGCCAAGATGGGTCAGGGGGTAGCACAGATACGCAGTATTTT. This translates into CASSQDGSGGSTDTQYF.

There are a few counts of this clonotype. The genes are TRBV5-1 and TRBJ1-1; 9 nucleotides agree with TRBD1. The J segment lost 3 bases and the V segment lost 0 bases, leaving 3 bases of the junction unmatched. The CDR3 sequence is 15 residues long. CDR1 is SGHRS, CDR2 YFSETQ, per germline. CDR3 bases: TGCGCCAGCAGCTTGGGCGGGACAGGGTACACTGAAGCTTTCTTT. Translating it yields CASSLGGTGYTEAFF.

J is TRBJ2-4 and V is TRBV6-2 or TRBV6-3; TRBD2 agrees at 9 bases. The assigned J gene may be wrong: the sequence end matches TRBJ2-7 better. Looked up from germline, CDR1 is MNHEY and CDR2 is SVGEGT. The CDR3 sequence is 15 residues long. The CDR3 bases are TGTGCCAGCAGTTACGGAACTAGCGGGTCCCACGAGCAGTACTTC. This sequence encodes CASSYGTSGSHEQYF.

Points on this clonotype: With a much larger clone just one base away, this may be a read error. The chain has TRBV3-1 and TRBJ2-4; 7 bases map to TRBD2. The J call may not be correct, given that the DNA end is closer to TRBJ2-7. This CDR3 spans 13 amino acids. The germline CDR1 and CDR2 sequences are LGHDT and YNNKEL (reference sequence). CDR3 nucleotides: TGTGCCAGCAGCCGGATTAGCGGGTACGAGCAGTACTTC. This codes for CASSRISGYEQYF.

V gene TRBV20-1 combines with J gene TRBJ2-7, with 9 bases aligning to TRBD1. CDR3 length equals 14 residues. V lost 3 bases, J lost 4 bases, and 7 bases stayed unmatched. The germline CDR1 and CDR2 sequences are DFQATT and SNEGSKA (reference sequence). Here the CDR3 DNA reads TGCAGTGCTAGGGCGGGACAGGGTTTTTACGAGCAGTACTTC. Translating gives CSARAGQGFYEQYF.

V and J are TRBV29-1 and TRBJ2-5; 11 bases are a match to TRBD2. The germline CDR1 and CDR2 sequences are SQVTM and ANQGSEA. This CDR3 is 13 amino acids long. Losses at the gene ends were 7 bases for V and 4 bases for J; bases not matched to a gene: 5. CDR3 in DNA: TGCAGCGGGGTAGCGGGGGGGTCAGAGACCCAGTACTTC. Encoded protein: CSGVAGGSETQYF. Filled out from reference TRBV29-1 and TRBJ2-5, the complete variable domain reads SAVISQKPSRDICQRGTSLTIQCQVDSQVTMMFWYRQQPGQSLTLIATANQGSEATYESGFVIDKFPISRPNLTFSTLTVSNMSPEDSSIYLCSGVAGGSETQYFGPGTRLLVL.

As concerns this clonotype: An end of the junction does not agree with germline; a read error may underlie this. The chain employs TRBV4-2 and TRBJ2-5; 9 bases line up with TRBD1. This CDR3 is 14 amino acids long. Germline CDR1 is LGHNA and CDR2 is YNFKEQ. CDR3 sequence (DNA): TGTGCCAGCAGTCAAGGGACAGGGAGCAATGAGCAGTACTTC. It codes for CASSQGTGSNEQYF.